This T cell receptor beta chain was found in a study of T cell clonality in common variable immunodeficiency. Overall study results and limits: In common variable immunodeficiency, TCR beta chains reportedly carried fewer deletions and N-nucleotide insertions.

Sequencing used immunoSEQ multiplex PCR; TCRdb keeps in-frame clones, though not all of them. The sample has about 19,000 clones, none seen only once; the top ten hold around 6.6%. Germline loops: CDR1 SGHVS, CDR2 FQNEAQ. There are 18 residues in the CDR3. This clone showed up many times. What it binds is unknown. An end of the junction does not agree with germline; a read error may underlie this. The sequence runs out 3 residues before the end of the CDR3; the remainder is reconstructed from the germline J gene. Both groups were predominantly of Caucasian heritage. Material for sequencing was peripheral blood mononuclear cells. This TCR came from a human donor with common variable immunodeficiency. V is TRBV7-8 and J is TRBJ1-1; 9 bases fit TRBD1. CDR3 sequence reads: CASTLGPGEDRGGTEAFF. Partial CDR3 DNA: TGTGCCAGCACCTTAGGCCCCGGAGAAGACAGGGGGGGGACTGAA.